The 30 T cell receptor beta chains given below trace back to one sample, sequenced in a study of blood T cell repertoires in COVID-19. TCRdb keeps only in-frame clones here, not all; method: immunoSEQ multiplex PCR. The sample consists of approximately 280,000 clones, 89% of them appearing once. The sequenced material came from peripheral blood. The receptor source for this set is a woman aged 55-75 years with acute or convalescent COVID-19.

The chain uses TRBV9 and TRBJ2-1; D may be TRBD2 (7 bases). Germline V lookup: CDR1 SGDLS, CDR2 YYNGEE. V lost 4 bases and J lost 9, with 20 bases in between. CDR3 length: 15 residues. In DNA, the CDR3 is TGTGCCAGCAGCCCTGGGGGGGGCCGAAATACTGAGCAGTTCTTC. Protein product: CASSPGGGRNTEQFF.

The chain is built from TRBV20-1 and TRBJ2-5, with D maybe TRBD1 (6 bases). The CDR3 runs to 11 residues. Germline loops: CDR1 DFQATT, CDR2 SNEGSKA (reference sequence). Trimming stripped 6 bases from V and 7 bases from J, with 12 bases between. The CDR3: CSANRAGTQYF. CDR3 sequence (DNA): TGCAGTGCCAACAGGGCCGGGACCCAGTACTTC.

The genes are TRBV3-1 (or the pseudogene TRBV3-2) and TRBJ2-1; D might be TRBD2 (5 bases). This CDR3 spans 15 amino acids. Germline assignment: CDR1 LGHDT and CDR2 YNNKEL (reference sequence). The V gene lost 5 bases and the J gene lost 2 bases, with 13 bases spanning the gap. The chain's CDR3 is CASSSGLTPYNEQFF. The CDR3 DNA is TGTGCCAGCAGCAGCGGACTCACTCCCTACAATGAGCAGTTCTTC.

The chain carries TRBV10-2 and TRBJ2-3; the match to TRBD2 covers 12 bases. CDR3 size: 17 residues. CDR1 and CDR2 (germline): WSHSY, SAAADI. V gave up 10 bases and J gave up 0 bases; unmatched junction bases: 11. CDR3 residues: CAIYPGLAGPSTDTQYF. CDR3 DNA sequence: TGCGCCATCTACCCTGGACTAGCGGGACCCAGCACAGATACGCAGTATTTT.

The chain is built from TRBV6-4 and TRBJ2-7, with 10 bases matching TRBD1. V trimming: 6 bases; J trimming: 6 bases; junction bases outside the gene matches: 11. CDR3 length equals 15 residues. Germline CDR1 and CDR2: MRHNA and SNTAGT. The CDR3 region has the DNA TGTGCCAGCAGACCCCCGGGACAGGGGCCGGTCGAGCAGTACTTC. Encoded protein: CASRPPGQGPVEQYF.

This sequence joins TRBV28 and TRBJ2-7; D might be TRBD2 (6 bases). Germline loops: CDR1 MDHEN, CDR2 SYDVKM. Trimming took off 7 bases at V and 6 bases at J, with 13 bases between the two ends. This CDR3 has 12 residues. CDR3 in DNA: TGTGCCAGCACCCGACTAGGACGCGAGCAGTACTTC. Translation gives CASTRLGREQYF.

The sample holds one count of this clone. This chain links TRBV30 with TRBJ1-1, with a possible D match to TRBD1 (6 bases). V was shortened by 2 bases and J by 1 base, with 11 bases between the two germline ends. Germline CDR1 is GTSNPN and CDR2 is SVGIG (reference sequence). The CDR3 totals 14 residues. In nucleotides, the CDR3 is TGTGCCTGGAGTAGAAGACAGGCGAACACTGAAGCTTTCTTT. Its protein product is CAWSRRQANTEAFF.

The V call is TRBV28, the J call TRBJ2-2; 7 nucleotides agree with TRBD1. CDR3 length: 14 residues. CDR1 is MDHEN, CDR2 SYDVKM, per germline. V dropped 5 bases and J dropped 4; count of bases not matched to a gene: 4. In nucleotides, the CDR3 is TGTGCCAGCAGTCGGGGACAGAGCACCGGGGAGCTGTTTTTT. Protein: CASSRGQSTGELFF.

The J gene is TRBJ1-6, the V gene TRBV27; D not resolved. This CDR3 region has 13 residues. In germline, CDR1 is MNHEY, CDR2 SMNVEV (reference sequence). V was pared by 0 bases and J by 10 bases, with 7 bases between. CDR3 loop: CASSLSPGSPLHF. The CDR3 DNA reads as TGTGCCAGCAGTTTATCTCCAGGCTCACCCCTCCACTTT.

The chain carries TRBV18 and TRBJ2-3, with 13 bases fitting TRBD2. Germline CDR1 and CDR2: KGHSH and LQKENI. The CDR3 is made up of 19 amino acids. V dropped 1 base and J dropped 5; count of bases not matched to a gene: 12. CDR3 DNA sequence: TGTGCCAGCTCACCACGGACTAGCGGGGGTACTGGTGGTGTAGATACGCAGTATTTT. Translated: CASSPRTSGGTGGVDTQYF. Filled out from reference TRBV18 and TRBJ2-3, the complete variable domain reads NAGVMQNPRHLVRRRGQEARLRCSPMKGHSHVYWYRQLPEEGLKFMVYLQKENIIDESGMPKERFSAEFPKEGPSILRIQQVVRGDSAAYFCASSPRTSGGTGGVDTQYFGPGTRLTVL.

The chain carries TRBV4-2 and TRBJ1-5; no reliable D call. CDR3 size: 16 residues. Germline lookup yields CDR1 LGHNA and CDR2 YNFKEQ. V lost 0 bases, J lost 4 bases, and 13 bases lay in between. CDR3 in amino acids: CASSQDFPTENQPQHF. The CDR3 bases are TGTGCCAGCAGCCAAGATTTTCCTACCGAGAATCAGCCCCAGCATTTT.

The chain joins TRBV15 to TRBJ1-1; 7 positions match TRBD1. The CDR3 has 16 residues. V lost 1 base, J lost 5 bases, and 10 bases stayed unmatched. The germline V gene has CDR1 LNHNV and CDR2 YYDKDF (reference sequence). The CDR3 DNA reads TGTGCCACCAGCAGAGGAGGGCAGGGGGTAGGGACTGAAGCTTTCTTT. This sequence encodes CATSRGGQGVGTEAFF.

The chain has TRBV7-3 and TRBJ2-5; 7 nucleotides agree with TRBD1. The germline gives CDR1 SGHTA, CDR2 FQGTGA. V was pared by 3 bases and J by 2 bases, with 3 bases of the junction left unmatched. The CDR3 length is 14 residues. In nucleotides, the CDR3 is TGTGCCAGCAGCTTGGGGACAGCTCAAGAGACCCAGTACTTC. Translation: CASSLGTAQETQYF. Variable domain in full (rest from reference TRBV7-3 and TRBJ2-5): GAGVSQTPSNKVTEKGKYVELRCDPISGHTALYWYRQSLGQGPEFLIYFQGTGAADDSGLPNDRFFAVRPEGSVSTLKIQRTERGDSAVYLCASSLGTAQETQYFGPGTRLLVL.

V and J are TRBV9 and TRBJ1-5; 8 nucleotides align to TRBD1. J lost 5 bases, V lost 2 bases, and 6 bases had no gene match. Germline values: CDR1 SGDLS, CDR2 YYNGEE. The CDR3 has 15 residues. CDR3 DNA: TGTGCCAGCAGCGTCGGGCAGGGGGCCCATCAGCCCCAGCATTTT. It specifies CASSVGQGAHQPQHF.

The chain recombines TRBV7-8 with TRBJ2-5; 10 nucleotides align to TRBD2. CDR1 SGHVS and CDR2 FQNEAQ come from the germline V gene. The CDR3 extends over 15 amino acids. Trimming cost V 1 base and J 2 bases; bases outside gene matches: 1. The DNA for the CDR3 is TGTGCCAGCAGCTTAGTTAGCGGGGGGCAAGAGACCCAGTACTTC. Residues: CASSLVSGGQETQYF.

CDR3 residues: CASSDARGLFF. For the CDR3, the DNA is TGTGCCAGCAGTGACGCCCGAGGACTGTTTTTT. The genes are TRBV25-1 and TRBJ1-4; D gene ambiguous. V gave up 3 bases and J gave up 13 bases, with 9 bases separating them. CDR3 length equals 11 residues. Germline-derived CDR1 and CDR2 are MGHDK and SYGVNS. The full variable domain, rest sourced from reference TRBV25-1 and TRBJ1-4, is EADIYQTPRYLVIGTGKKITLECSQTMGHDKMYWYQQDPGMELHLIHYSYGVNSTEKGDLSSESTVSRIRTEHFPLTLESARPSHTSQYLCASSDARGLFFGSGTQLSVL.

The chain couples TRBV19 to TRBJ2-7; D might be TRBD2 (5 bases). The CDR3 covers 13 residues. V gave up 5 bases and J gave up 4 bases, with 12 bases separating them. CDR1 and CDR2 from the germline V gene are LNHDA and SQIVND (reference sequence). In DNA form, the CDR3 reads TGTGCCAGTAGTTCAGCGGAGTGGTACGAGCAGTACTTC. It specifies CASSSAEWYEQYF.

The chain employs TRBV5-1 and TRBJ1-1; no clear D gene. The CDR3 sequence is 13 residues long. V lost 1 base and J 1 base, leaving 5 bases between the germline ends. The germline CDR1 and CDR2 sequences are SGHRS and YFSETQ. The CDR3: CASSLSPNTEAFF. The CDR3 DNA follows: TGCGCCAGCAGCTTGAGCCCGAACACTGAAGCTTTCTTT.

The chain links TRBV2 to TRBJ2-3, with D perhaps TRBD2 (6 bases). Per germline, CDR1 SNHLY and CDR2 FYNNEI. V dropped 6 bases and J dropped 1 base, with 11 bases sitting between them. This CDR3 spans 14 amino acids. CDR3 sequence reads: CASRGDSGTDTQYF. CDR3 DNA: TGTGCCAGCAGGGGGGACTCTGGCACAGATACGCAGTATTTT.

The rearrangement uses TRBV6-1 and TRBJ2-5; D perhaps matches TRBD1 (7 bases). The V and J ends lost 3 bases and 4 bases respectively, with 12 bases between them. The V gene's germline CDR1 is MNHNS and CDR2 SASEGT. The CDR3 length is 14 residues. The CDR3, as DNA: TGTGCCAGCAGTGACGCAGGGGGAGGAGAGACCCAGTACTTC. Translated: CASSDAGGGETQYF.

The chain uses TRBV20-1 and TRBJ2-5, with D unclear. This CDR3 comprises 11 residues. The V gene's germline CDR1 is DFQATT and CDR2 SNEGSKA (reference sequence). Trimming removed 5 bases at V and 1 base at J, with 5 bases between. Here the CDR3 reads CSAQAQETQYF. As DNA, the CDR3 is TGCAGTGCTCAGGCCCAAGAGACCCAGTACTTC.

Concerning this clone itself: Other nucleotide sequences from this sample produce the same CDR3. The V call is TRBV28, the J call TRBJ1-1; perhaps TRBD1 as D (6 bases). V shed 6 bases and J shed 0 bases, with 11 bases lying between them. The CDR3 runs 14 residues. Germline CDR1 is MDHEN and CDR2 is SYDVKM. The CDR3, as DNA: TGTGCCAGCAGCCATGACAGGTTGAACACTGAAGCTTTCTTT. It is translated as CASSHDRLNTEAFF.

The rearrangement uses TRBV7-2 and TRBJ1-2; TRBD1 matches 7 bases. V lost 5 bases, J lost 2 bases, and 5 bases stayed unmatched. Germline V lookup: CDR1 SGHTA, CDR2 FQGNSA. The CDR3 extends over 14 amino acids. Here the CDR3 DNA reads TGTGCCAGCAGCCCCCGGACAGGAAACTATGGCTACACCTTC. It is translated as CASSPRTGNYGYTF.

V and J are TRBV5-1 and TRBJ2-2, with TRBD1 matching 8 bases. V was pared by 7 bases and J by 4 bases, with 3 bases of the junction left unmatched. CDR3 length: 13 amino acids. From germline, CDR1 is SGHRS and CDR2 YFSETQ. CDR3 sequence: CASRQGSTGELFF. The CDR3 DNA sequence: TGCGCCAGCCGACAGGGGAGCACCGGGGAGCTGTTTTTT. The full variable domain, rest sourced from reference TRBV5-1 and TRBJ2-2, is KAGVTQTPRYLIKTRGQQVTLSCSPISGHRSVSWYQQTPGQGLQFLFEYFSETQRNKGNFPGRFSGRQFSNSRSEMNVSTLELGDSALYLCASRQGSTGELFFGEGSRLTVL.

V gene TRBV4-3 combines with J gene TRBJ2-2; TRBD2 might be the D (5 bases). There are 16 residues in the CDR3. Germline CDR1 reads LGHNA; CDR2 reads YSLEER. V gave up 4 bases and J gave up 2 bases, with 14 bases separating them. The CDR3 is CASSRATGVNTGELFF. In nucleotides, the CDR3 is TGCGCCAGCAGCCGAGCAACCGGGGTAAACACCGGGGAGCTGTTTTTT.

This sequence joins TRBV6-2 or TRBV6-3 and TRBJ1-1; 7 bases align to TRBD1. Germline V gene lookup returns CDR1 MNHEY and CDR2 SVGEGT. With 6 bases clipped from V and 6 bases from J, the junction kept 10 bases outside the gene matches. This CDR3 is built from 14 residues. The CDR3 region is CASSLSDRRAEAFF. The DNA of the CDR3 is TGTGCCAGCAGCCTATCGGACAGGAGGGCTGAAGCTTTCTTT.

The V and J genes are TRBV30 and TRBJ1-1; D might be TRBD1 (5 bases). In germline, CDR1 is GTSNPN, CDR2 SVGIG (reference sequence). Trimming shortened V by 4 bases and J by 1 base, and 10 bases separated the two germline ends. The length of the CDR3 is 13 residues. CDR3: CAWKRTPNTEAFF. The CDR3 nucleotides are TGTGCCTGGAAACGGACACCGAACACTGAAGCTTTCTTT.

This rearrangement joins TRBV18 to TRBJ1-1; possible D gene TRBD1, 5 bases. The V gene's germline CDR1 is KGHSH and CDR2 LQKENI. The CDR3 covers 15 residues. V lost 6 bases to trimming and J lost 8 bases, with 22 bases between them. CDR3 bases: TGTGCCAGCTCGCTTACCATCTCGGGGGGTAGAGAAGCTTTCTTT. Translated: CASSLTISGGREAFF.

The CDR3 coding sequence is TGTGCCAGTAGTCTTACCGCTCGGACAGGGAGATTCACAGATACGCAGTATTTT. The encoded protein is CASSLTARTGRFTDTQYF. V is TRBV19 and J is TRBJ2-3; the match to TRBD1 covers 8 bases. V dropped 5 bases and J dropped 2; count of bases not matched to a gene: 15. This CDR3 has 18 residues. CDR1 is LNHDA and CDR2 is SQIVND in the germline V gene (reference sequence).

J is TRBJ1-2 and V is TRBV7-2; 8 bases line up with TRBD1. The CDR3 contains 14 residues. With 3 bases clipped from V and 8 bases from J, the junction kept 8 bases outside the gene matches. Germline V lookup: CDR1 SGHTA, CDR2 FQGNSA. The CDR3 DNA sequence: TGTGCCAGCAGCTTGGTACAGGGGGAAGGAGGCTACACCTTC. It encodes CASSLVQGEGGYTF.